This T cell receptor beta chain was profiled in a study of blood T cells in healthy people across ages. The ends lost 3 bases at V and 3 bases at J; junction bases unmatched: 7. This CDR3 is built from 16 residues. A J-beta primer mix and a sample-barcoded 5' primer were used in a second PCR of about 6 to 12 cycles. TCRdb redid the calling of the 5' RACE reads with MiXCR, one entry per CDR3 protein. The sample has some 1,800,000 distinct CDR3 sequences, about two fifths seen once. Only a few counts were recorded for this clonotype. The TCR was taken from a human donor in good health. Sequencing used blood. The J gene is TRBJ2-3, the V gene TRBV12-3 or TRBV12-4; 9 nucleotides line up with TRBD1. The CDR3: CASSFGQGLATDTQYF. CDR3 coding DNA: TGTGCCAGCAGTTTTGGACAGGGGTTAGCTACAGATACGCAGTATTTT.